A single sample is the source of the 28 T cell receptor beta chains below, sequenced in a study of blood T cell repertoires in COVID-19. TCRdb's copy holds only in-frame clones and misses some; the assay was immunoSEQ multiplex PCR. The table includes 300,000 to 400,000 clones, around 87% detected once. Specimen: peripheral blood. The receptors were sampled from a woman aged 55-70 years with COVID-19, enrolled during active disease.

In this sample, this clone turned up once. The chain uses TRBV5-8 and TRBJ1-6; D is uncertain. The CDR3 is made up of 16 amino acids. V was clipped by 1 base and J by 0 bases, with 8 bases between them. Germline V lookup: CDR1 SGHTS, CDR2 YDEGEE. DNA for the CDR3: TGTGCCAGCAGCTTGCTACGGAGCTCCTATAATTCACCCCTCCACTTT. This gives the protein CASSLLRSSYNSPLHF.

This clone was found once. This CDR3 is CASSVGPWMNTEAFF. In DNA form, the CDR3 reads TGTGCCAGCAGCGTGGGGCCGTGGATGAACACTGAAGCTTTCTTT. The rearrangement uses TRBV9 and TRBJ1-1; possibly TRBD1 for D (5 bases). Trimming removed 2 bases from V and 0 bases from J, with 11 bases in between. Germline lookup yields CDR1 SGDLS and CDR2 YYNGEE. There are 15 residues in the CDR3.

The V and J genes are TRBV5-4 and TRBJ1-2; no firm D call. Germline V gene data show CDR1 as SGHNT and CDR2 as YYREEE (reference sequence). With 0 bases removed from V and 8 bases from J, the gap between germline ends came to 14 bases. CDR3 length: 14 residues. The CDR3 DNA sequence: TGTGCCAGCAGCTTGGATTTAAGGAGAGAGGGCTACACCTTC. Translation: CASSLDLRREGYTF.

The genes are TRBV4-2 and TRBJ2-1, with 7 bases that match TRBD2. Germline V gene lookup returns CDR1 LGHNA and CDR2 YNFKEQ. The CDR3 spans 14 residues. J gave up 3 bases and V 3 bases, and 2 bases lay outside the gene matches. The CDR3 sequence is CASSHLADYNEQFF. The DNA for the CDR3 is TGTGCCAGCAGCCACCTAGCGGACTACAATGAGCAGTTCTTC.

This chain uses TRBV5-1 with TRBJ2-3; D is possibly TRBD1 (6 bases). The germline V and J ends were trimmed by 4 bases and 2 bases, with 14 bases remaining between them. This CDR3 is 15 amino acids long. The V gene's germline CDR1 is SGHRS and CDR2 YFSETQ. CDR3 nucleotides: TGCGCCAGCAGCGGTCGACAGGACTTCACAGATACGCAGTATTTT. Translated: CASSGRQDFTDTQYF.

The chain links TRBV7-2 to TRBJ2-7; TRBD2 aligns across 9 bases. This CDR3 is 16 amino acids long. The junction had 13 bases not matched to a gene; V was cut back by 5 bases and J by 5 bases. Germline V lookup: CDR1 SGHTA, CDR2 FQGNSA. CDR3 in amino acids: CASSNTKRGDAHEQYF. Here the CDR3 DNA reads TGTGCCAGCAGCAACACCAAGCGGGGGGATGCCCACGAGCAGTACTTC. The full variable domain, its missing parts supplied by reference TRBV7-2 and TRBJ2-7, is GAGVSQSPSNKVTEKGKDVELRCDPISGHTALYWYRQSLGQGLEFLIYFQGNSAPDKSGLPSDRFSAERTGGSVSTLTIQRTQQEDSAVYLCASSNTKRGDAHEQYFGPGTRLTVT.

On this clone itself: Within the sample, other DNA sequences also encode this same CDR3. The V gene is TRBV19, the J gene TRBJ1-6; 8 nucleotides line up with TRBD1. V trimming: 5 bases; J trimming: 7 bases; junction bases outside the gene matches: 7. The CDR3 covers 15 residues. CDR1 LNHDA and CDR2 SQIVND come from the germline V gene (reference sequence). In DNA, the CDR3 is TGTGCCAGTAGTCTTCGGACAGGGAGGAATTCACCCCTCCACTTT. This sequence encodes CASSLRTGRNSPLHF. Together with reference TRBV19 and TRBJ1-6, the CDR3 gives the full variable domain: DGGITQSPKYLFRKEGQNVTLSCEQNLNHDAMYWYRQDPGQGLRLIYYSQIVNDFQKGDIAEGYSVSREKKESFPLTVTSAQKNPTAFYLCASSLRTGRNSPLHFGNGTRLTVT.

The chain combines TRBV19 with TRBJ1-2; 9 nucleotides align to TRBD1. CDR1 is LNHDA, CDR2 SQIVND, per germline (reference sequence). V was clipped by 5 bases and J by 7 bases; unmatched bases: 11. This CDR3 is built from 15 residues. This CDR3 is CASSFTGTGSRGYTF. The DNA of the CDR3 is TGTGCCAGTAGTTTCACCGGGACAGGGTCTCGTGGCTACACCTTC.

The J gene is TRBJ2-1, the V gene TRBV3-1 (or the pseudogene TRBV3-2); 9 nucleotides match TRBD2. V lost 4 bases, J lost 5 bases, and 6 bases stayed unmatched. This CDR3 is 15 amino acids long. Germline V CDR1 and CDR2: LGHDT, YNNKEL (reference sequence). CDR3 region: CASSPGTSRHNEQFF. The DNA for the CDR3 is TGTGCCAGCAGCCCGGGGACTAGCAGACACAATGAGCAGTTCTTC.

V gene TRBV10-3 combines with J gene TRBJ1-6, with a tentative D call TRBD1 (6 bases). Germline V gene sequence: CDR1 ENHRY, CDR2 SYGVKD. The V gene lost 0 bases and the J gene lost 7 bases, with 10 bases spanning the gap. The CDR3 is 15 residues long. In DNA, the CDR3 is TGTGCCATCAGTGAGTCGACAGGAGTAAATTCACCCCTCCACTTT. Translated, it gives CAISESTGVNSPLHF.

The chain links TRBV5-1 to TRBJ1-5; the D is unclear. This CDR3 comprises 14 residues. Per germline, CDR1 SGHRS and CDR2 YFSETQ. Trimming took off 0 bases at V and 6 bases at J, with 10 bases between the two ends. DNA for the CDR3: TGCGCCAGCAGCTTGGAAAGCAACAGTCAGCCCCAGCATTTT. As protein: CASSLESNSQPQHF.

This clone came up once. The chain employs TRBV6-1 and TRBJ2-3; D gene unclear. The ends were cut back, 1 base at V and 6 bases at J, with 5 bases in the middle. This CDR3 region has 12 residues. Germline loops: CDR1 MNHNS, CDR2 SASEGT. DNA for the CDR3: TGTGCCAGCAGTGAAGTACGGGATACGCAGTATTTT. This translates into CASSEVRDTQYF.

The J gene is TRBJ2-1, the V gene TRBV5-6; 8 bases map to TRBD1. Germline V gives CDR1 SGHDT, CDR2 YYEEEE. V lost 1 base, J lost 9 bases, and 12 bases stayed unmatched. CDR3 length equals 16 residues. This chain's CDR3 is CASSLRRQGPRGEQFF. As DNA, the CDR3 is TGTGCCAGCAGCTTGAGGAGACAGGGGCCTCGTGGTGAGCAGTTCTTC.

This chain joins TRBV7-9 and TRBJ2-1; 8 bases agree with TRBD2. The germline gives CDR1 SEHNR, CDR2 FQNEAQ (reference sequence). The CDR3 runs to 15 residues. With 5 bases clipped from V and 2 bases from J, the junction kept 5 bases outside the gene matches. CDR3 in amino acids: CASSPERGPYNEQFF. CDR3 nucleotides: TGTGCCAGCAGCCCAGAGCGGGGGCCCTACAATGAGCAGTTCTTC. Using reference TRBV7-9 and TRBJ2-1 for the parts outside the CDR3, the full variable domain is DTGVSQNPRHKITKRGQNVTFRCDPISEHNRLYWYRQTLGQGPEFLTYFQNEAQLEKSRLLSDRFSAERPKGSFSTLEIQRTEQGDSAMYLCASSPERGPYNEQFFGPGTRLTVL.

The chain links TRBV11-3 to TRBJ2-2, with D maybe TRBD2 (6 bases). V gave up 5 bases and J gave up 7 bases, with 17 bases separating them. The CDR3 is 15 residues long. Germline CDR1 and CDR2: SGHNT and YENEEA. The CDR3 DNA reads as TGTGCCAGCAGCCTTACCGGGACTTCGGGCGGGGAGCTGTTTTTT. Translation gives CASSLTGTSGGELFF.

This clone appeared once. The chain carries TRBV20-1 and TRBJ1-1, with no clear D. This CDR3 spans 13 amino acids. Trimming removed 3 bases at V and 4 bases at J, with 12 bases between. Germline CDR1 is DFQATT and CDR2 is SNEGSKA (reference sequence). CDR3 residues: CSASSQYLTEAFF. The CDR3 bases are TGCAGTGCTAGTTCGCAGTACCTCACTGAAGCTTTCTTT.

The CDR3 protein is CASSPQPGQGAYEQFF. The CDR3 bases are TGTGCCAGCTCACCACAACCGGGACAGGGGGCCTATGAGCAGTTCTTC. The V and J genes are TRBV18 and TRBJ2-1; 12 bases agree with TRBD1. Germline V CDR1 and CDR2: KGHSH, LQKENI. The CDR3 loop spans 16 amino acids. After removal of 1 base from V and 8 bases from J, the junction contained 6 bases not matched to a gene. The full variable domain, its missing parts supplied by reference TRBV18 and TRBJ2-1, is NAGVMQNPRHLVRRRGQEARLRCSPMKGHSHVYWYRQLPEEGLKFMVYLQKENIIDESGMPKERFSAEFPKEGPSILRIQQVVRGDSAAYFCASSPQPGQGAYEQFFGPGTRLTVL.

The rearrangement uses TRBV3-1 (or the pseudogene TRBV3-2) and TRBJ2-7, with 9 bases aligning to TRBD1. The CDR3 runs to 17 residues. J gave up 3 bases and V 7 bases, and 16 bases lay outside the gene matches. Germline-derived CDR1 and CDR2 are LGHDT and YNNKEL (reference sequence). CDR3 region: CASTRGGWGTGLYEQYF. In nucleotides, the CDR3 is TGTGCCAGCACCCGAGGCGGGTGGGGGACAGGGCTCTACGAGCAGTACTTC.

The CDR3 region has the DNA TGTGCCAGCAGTTCCTGGACTAGCGGGGCCTACAATGAGCAGTTCTTC. Its protein product is CASSSWTSGAYNEQFF. The chain uses TRBV27 and TRBJ2-1; 12 nucleotides agree with TRBD2. The CDR3 length is 16 residues. Trimming removed 4 bases from V and 2 bases from J; junction bases left unmatched: 3. CDR1 and CDR2 (germline): MNHEY, SMNVEV (reference sequence).

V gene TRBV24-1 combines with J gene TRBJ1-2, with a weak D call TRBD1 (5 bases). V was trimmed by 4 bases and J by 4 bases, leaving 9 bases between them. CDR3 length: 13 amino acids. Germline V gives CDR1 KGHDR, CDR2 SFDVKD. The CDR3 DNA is TGTGCCACCAGTGAGAGTACAGGCTATGGCTACACCTTC. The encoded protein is CATSESTGYGYTF.

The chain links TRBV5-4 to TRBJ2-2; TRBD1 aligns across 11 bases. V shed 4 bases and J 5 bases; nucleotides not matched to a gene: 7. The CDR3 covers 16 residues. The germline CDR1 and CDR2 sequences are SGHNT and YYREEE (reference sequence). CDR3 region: CASSQGQGVETGELFF. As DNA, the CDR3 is TGTGCCAGCAGCCAGGGACAGGGGGTAGAGACCGGGGAGCTGTTTTTT.

The CDR3 loop reads CASSFTSQETQYF. DNA for the CDR3: TGTGCCAGCAGCTTCACTAGCCAAGAGACCCAGTACTTC. This chain uses TRBV7-2 with TRBJ2-5, with D possibly being TRBD2 (5 bases). The ends were cut back, 3 bases at V and 1 base at J, with 6 bases in the middle. The CDR3 length is 13 residues. Germline V gene sequence: CDR1 SGHTA, CDR2 FQGNSA.

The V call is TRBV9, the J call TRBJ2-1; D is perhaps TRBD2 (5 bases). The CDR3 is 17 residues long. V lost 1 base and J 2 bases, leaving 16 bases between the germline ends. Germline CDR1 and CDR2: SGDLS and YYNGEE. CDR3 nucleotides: TGTGCCAGCAGCGTATATGATGAAGCGGTCCCCTACAATGAGCAGTTCTTC. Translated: CASSVYDEAVPYNEQFF.

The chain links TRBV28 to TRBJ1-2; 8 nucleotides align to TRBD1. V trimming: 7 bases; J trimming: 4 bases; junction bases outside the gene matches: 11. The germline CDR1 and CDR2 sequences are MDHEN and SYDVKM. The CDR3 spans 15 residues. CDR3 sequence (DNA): TGTGCCAGCACCCCAGGACAGGGACGACTCTATGGCTACACCTTC. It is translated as CASTPGQGRLYGYTF.

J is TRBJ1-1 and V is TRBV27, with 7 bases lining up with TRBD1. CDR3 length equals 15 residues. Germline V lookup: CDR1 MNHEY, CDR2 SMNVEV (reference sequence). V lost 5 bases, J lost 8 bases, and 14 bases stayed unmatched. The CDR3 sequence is CASSPRTGWETEAFF. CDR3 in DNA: TGTGCCAGCAGTCCGAGGACAGGATGGGAAACAGAAGCTTTCTTT.

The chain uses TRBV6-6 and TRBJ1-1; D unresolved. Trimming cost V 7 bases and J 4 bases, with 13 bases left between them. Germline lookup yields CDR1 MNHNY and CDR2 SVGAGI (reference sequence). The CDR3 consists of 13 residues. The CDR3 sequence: CASIAEMGTEAFF. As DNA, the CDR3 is TGTGCCAGCATCGCGGAGATGGGCACTGAAGCTTTCTTT.

CDR3 sequence reads: CASSKTAFYEQYF. Written as DNA, the CDR3 is TGTGCCAGCAGTAAAACAGCCTTTTACGAGCAGTACTTC. The V call is TRBV28, the J call TRBJ2-7; no clear D. The CDR3 is made up of 13 amino acids. Germline assignment: CDR1 MDHEN and CDR2 SYDVKM. The V end was cut by 5 bases, the J end by 4 bases, with 12 bases between. Complete variable domain (other parts from reference TRBV28 and TRBJ2-7): DVKVTQSSRYLVKRTGEKVFLECVQDMDHENMFWYRQDPGLGLRLIYFSYDVKMKEKGDIPEGYSVSREKKERFSLILESASTNQTSMYLCASSKTAFYEQYFGPGTRLTVT.

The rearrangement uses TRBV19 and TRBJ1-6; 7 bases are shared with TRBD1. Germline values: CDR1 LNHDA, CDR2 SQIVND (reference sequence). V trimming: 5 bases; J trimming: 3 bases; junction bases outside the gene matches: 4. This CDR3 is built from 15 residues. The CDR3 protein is CASSQTGDYNSPLHF. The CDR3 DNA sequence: TGTGCCAGTAGTCAAACAGGGGACTATAATTCACCCCTCCACTTT.